One T cell receptor beta chain is described in this entry. Once RNA had been extracted, it was reverse transcribed into cDNA to act as the sequencing template. Generated by immunoSEQ multiplex PCR, the TCRdb table keeps only in-frame clones and is missing some. The top ten clones hold about 12% of a sample with more than 150,000 clones, roughly 64% of them seen once. The sample originates from a study of CD8+ T cells in alopecia areata. Treatment reported: oral pan-JAK inhibitor, 5-10 mg twice daily. Germline V gene sequence: CDR1 SEHNR, CDR2 FQNEAQ (reference sequence). Trimming cost V 4 bases and J 8 bases, with 14 bases left between them. There are 14 residues in the CDR3.

V and J are TRBV7-9 and TRBJ1-4; D is perhaps TRBD1 (6 bases). The receptor's source is a human donor with alopecia areata. The sequencing used CD8+ T cells sorted from blood, collected at week 24, from a patient treated with tofacitinib. CDR3 nucleotides: TGTGCCAGCAGCTCACCGGGGGGGCACGAAAAACTGTTTTTT. Protein product: CASSSPGGHEKLFF.